Following are 29 T cell receptor beta chains from one sample sequenced in a study of siplizumab effects on memory and regulatory T cells. The method was immunoSEQ multiplex PCR; TCRdb's version includes in-frame clones alone and lacks a portion of them. The table records 100,000 or so clones, 94% of them present only once. What was sequenced was Tregs sorted from blood. The receptors shown here come from a human donor in good health.

V usage is TRBV2 and J usage is TRBJ2-2, with D uncertain. Trimming removed 7 bases from V and 5 bases from J, with 11 bases in between. This CDR3 is built from 13 residues. Germline CDR1 and CDR2: SNHLY and FYNNEI. Written as DNA, the CDR3 is TGTGCCAGCAACGGTGTGGGTACCGGGGAGCTGTTTTTT. It codes for CASNGVGTGELFF.

The V gene is TRBV20-1, the J gene TRBJ2-5; D is unresolved. V lost 5 bases and J 5 bases, leaving 9 bases between the germline ends. This CDR3 contains 11 residues. Germline CDR1 and CDR2: DFQATT and SNEGSKA (reference sequence). This CDR3 is CSAHRPETQYF. The CDR3 coding sequence is TGCAGTGCTCACCGTCCGGAGACCCAGTACTTC.

The chain employs TRBV2 and TRBJ2-2; a possible D gene is TRBD2 (6 bases). The germline CDR1 and CDR2 sequences are SNHLY and FYNNEI. With 11 bases removed from V and 9 bases from J, the gap between germline ends came to 16 bases. The CDR3 totals 12 residues. CDR3 residues: CAYHGGKRELFF. CDR3 coding DNA: TGTGCCTACCATGGAGGGAAACGGGAGCTGTTTTTT.

This clone was detected only once. The rearrangement uses TRBV7-2 and TRBJ2-5; no clear D gene. The V and J ends lost 0 bases and 2 bases respectively, with 1 base between them. CDR3 length equals 12 residues. Germline V CDR1 and CDR2: SGHTA, FQGNSA. As DNA, the CDR3 is TGTGCCAGCAGCTTAGCGCAAGAGACCCAGTACTTC. This codes for CASSLAQETQYF.

The chain recombines TRBV9 with TRBJ1-1, with D perhaps TRBD1 (5 bases). The ends were cut back, 0 bases at V and 4 bases at J, with 10 bases in the middle. This CDR3 is built from 14 residues. The germline gives CDR1 SGDLS, CDR2 YYNGEE. The CDR3 reads CASSVVQGGTEAFF. Written as DNA, the CDR3 is TGTGCCAGCAGCGTAGTCCAGGGTGGCACTGAAGCTTTCTTT.

V usage is TRBV6-1 and J usage is TRBJ2-1; no definite D call. The ends were cut back, 5 bases at V and 7 bases at J, with 15 bases in the middle. This CDR3 has 14 residues. Germline CDR1 reads MNHNS; CDR2 reads SASEGT. CDR3 bases: TGTGCCAGCAGTTCTACCGGCTCACTTAATGAGCAGTTCTTC. Encoded protein: CASSSTGSLNEQFF.

The CDR3 spells CASSQEGTAGVPYEQYF. CDR3 nucleotide sequence: TGCGCCAGCAGCCAAGAGGGAACGGCGGGAGTGCCCTACGAGCAGTACTTC. This rearrangement joins TRBV4-1 to TRBJ2-7; 7 bases line up with TRBD2. Germline trimming cut 0 bases from V and 2 bases from J; bases unmatched to any gene: 10. The CDR3 sequence is 17 residues long. Germline V gene lookup returns CDR1 MGHRA and CDR2 YSYEKL.

This clone was counted once. This chain uses TRBV13 with TRBJ2-7; 9 bases map to TRBD1. The germline V gene has CDR1 PRHDT and CDR2 FYEKMQ (reference sequence). Germline trimming cut 0 bases from V and 2 bases from J; bases unmatched to any gene: 5. The CDR3 length is 16 residues. The CDR3 DNA is TGTGCCAGCAGCTTAGGGCGGGACAGGGTTACCTACGAGCAGTACTTC. Translation: CASSLGRDRVTYEQYF.

The V gene is TRBV7-2, the J gene TRBJ1-3; no firm D call. The germline V gene encodes CDR1 SGHTA and CDR2 FQGNSA. The CDR3 totals 13 residues. Trimming pared 2 bases from V and 4 bases from J, leaving 6 bases between. The CDR3 DNA reads TGTGCCAGCAGCTTACTAACGGGAAACACCATATATTTT. Its protein is CASSLLTGNTIYF.

This chain joins TRBV19 and TRBJ2-2; D tentatively reads TRBD1 or TRBD2 (5 bases each). Germline V lookup: CDR1 LNHDA, CDR2 SQIVND (reference sequence). This CDR3 region has 14 residues. Trimming shortened V by 4 bases and J by 4 bases, and 10 bases separated the two germline ends. CDR3 nucleotide sequence: TGTGCCAGTAGTACGGGGCAGGTCACCGGGGAGCTGTTTTTT. Its protein product is CASSTGQVTGELFF. Full variable domain (remainder filled in from reference TRBV19 and TRBJ2-2): DGGITQSPKYLFRKEGQNVTLSCEQNLNHDAMYWYRQDPGQGLRLIYYSQIVNDFQKGDIAEGYSVSREKKESFPLTVTSAQKNPTAFYLCASSTGQVTGELFFGEGSRLTVL.

The rearrangement uses TRBV19 and TRBJ2-3; D is undetermined. The CDR3 has 13 amino acids. Trimming pared 2 bases from V and 1 base from J, leaving 4 bases between. The V gene's germline CDR1 is LNHDA and CDR2 SQIVND (reference sequence). CDR3 in amino acids: CASSIQGTDTQYF. The CDR3 DNA reads as TGTGCCAGTAGTATACAGGGCACAGATACGCAGTATTTT.

The chain joins TRBV7-6 to TRBJ2-7; TRBD1 matches 8 bases. J was trimmed by 6 bases and V by 5 bases; bases with no gene match: 6. CDR3 length equals 13 residues. Germline CDR1 is SGHVS and CDR2 is FNYEAQ. The CDR3 loop reads CASSRQGRSEQYF. The CDR3 region has the DNA TGTGCCAGCAGCCGACAGGGGAGGAGCGAGCAGTACTTC.

This chain connects TRBV4-1 to TRBJ2-1; D is perhaps TRBD1 or TRBD2 (5 bases each). Germline-derived CDR1 and CDR2 are MGHRA and YSYEKL. The CDR3 extends over 18 amino acids. V lost 5 bases, J lost 4 bases, and 24 bases lay in between. CDR3 loop: CASSISGTSYKFYNEQFF. The DNA of the CDR3 is TGCGCCAGCAGCATTTCGGGGACCAGCTATAAATTTTACAATGAGCAGTTCTTC.

The rearrangement uses TRBV19 and TRBJ1-1; possible D gene TRBD1, 5 bases. CDR3 length: 13 amino acids. V gave up 7 bases and J gave up 3 bases, with 12 bases separating them. The germline V gene has CDR1 LNHDA and CDR2 SQIVND (reference sequence). Here the CDR3 reads CASKGRTDTEAFF. CDR3 sequence (DNA): TGTGCCAGTAAGGGGAGGACGGACACTGAAGCTTTCTTT.

The CDR3 here is CASSRDGADTQYF. CDR3 bases: TGTGCCAGTAGCCGGGACGGTGCAGATACGCAGTATTTT. J is TRBJ2-3 and V is TRBV19, with D perhaps matching TRBD1 or TRBD2 (5 bases each). Germline CDR1 LNHDA, CDR2 SQIVND (reference sequence). This CDR3 region has 13 residues. Deletions cut 6 bases from V and 4 bases from J, with 11 bases between.

This rearrangement joins TRBV13 to TRBJ2-2, with D tentatively TRBD1 or TRBD2 (5 bases each). Germline assignment: CDR1 PRHDT and CDR2 FYEKMQ (reference sequence). Trimming removed 2 bases from V and 3 bases from J, with 10 bases in between. The CDR3 length is 15 residues. CDR3 nucleotide sequence: TGTGCCAGCAGCTTAAGGGACCCAGACACCGGGGAGCTGTTTTTT. It codes for CASSLRDPDTGELFF. Full variable domain (remainder filled in from reference TRBV13 and TRBJ2-2): AAGVIQSPRHLIKEKRETATLKCYPIPRHDTVYWYQQGPGQDPQFLISFYEKMQSDKGSIPDRFSAQQFSDYHSELNMSSLELGDSALYFCASSLRDPDTGELFFGEGSRLTVL.

This chain uses TRBV11-1 with TRBJ1-5; perhaps TRBD1 as D (5 bases). Germline-derived CDR1 and CDR2 are SGHAT and FQDESV (reference sequence). Trimming removed 3 bases from V and 3 bases from J, with 6 bases in between. CDR3 length equals 13 residues. For the CDR3, the DNA is TGTGCCAGCAGCTTGGGGGTCAATCAGCCCCAGCATTTT. Translating it yields CASSLGVNQPQHF.

This sequence joins TRBV5-5 and TRBJ2-1; D gene unclear. Per the germline V gene, CDR1 is SGHKS and CDR2 is YYEKEE (reference sequence). Deletions cut 0 bases from V and 9 bases from J, with 16 bases between. This CDR3 has 15 residues. The CDR3 region has the DNA TGTGCCAGCAGCTTGGGGGTGTGGCAGGCCGGTGAGCAGTTCTTC. Residues: CASSLGVWQAGEQFF.

This rearrangement joins TRBV6-5 to TRBJ2-7, with TRBD2 matching over 8 bases. From germline, CDR1 is MNHEY and CDR2 SVGAGI. V gave up 0 bases and J gave up 2 bases; unmatched junction bases: 3. The CDR3 sequence is 15 residues long. For the CDR3, the DNA is TGTGCCAGCAGTTACTCTGCGGGAGGCCCCTACGAGCAGTACTTC. Encoded protein: CASSYSAGGPYEQYF.

This chain links TRBV19 with TRBJ1-1, with 7 bases lining up with TRBD1. The V gene end was trimmed by 5 bases and the J gene end by 1 base; junction bases not matched to a gene: 10. The CDR3 length is 16 residues. CDR1 and CDR2 (germline): LNHDA, SQIVND (reference sequence). DNA for the CDR3: TGTGCCAGTAGTGACCCACAGGGGTACGAGAACACTGAAGCTTTCTTT. Translating it yields CASSDPQGYENTEAFF.

The V call is TRBV15, the J call TRBJ1-1, with D possibly matching TRBD1 (5 bases). This CDR3 is 15 amino acids long. CDR1 and CDR2 from the germline V gene are LNHNV and YYDKDF (reference sequence). V lost 5 bases, J lost 3 bases, and 16 bases lay in between. In nucleotides, the CDR3 is TGTGCCACCAGCCGCTGGCTGGGGGGGGACACTGAAGCTTTCTTT. Protein product: CATSRWLGGDTEAFF.

J is TRBJ2-4 and V is TRBV18; D is perhaps TRBD1 (6 bases). Germline CDR1 reads KGHSH; CDR2 reads LQKENI. V was pared by 4 bases and J by 4 bases, with 23 bases between. The CDR3 extends over 18 amino acids. DNA for the CDR3: TGTGCCAGCTCACAGAACGTTCTTTCCGGACAGACAAAAAACATTCAGTACTTC. Translating it yields CASSQNVLSGQTKNIQYF.

The chain is built from TRBV11-2 and TRBJ2-1; 7 nucleotides agree with TRBD2. The trim removed 1 base at V and 9 bases at J, leaving 9 bases unmatched. The V gene's germline CDR1 is SGHAT and CDR2 FQNNGV. This CDR3 spans 15 amino acids. CDR3 sequence (DNA): TGTGCCAGCAGCTTAGTACGGGAGGAGGGCGGTGAGCAGTTCTTC. Amino acid sequence: CASSLVREEGGEQFF.

The genes are TRBV10-1 and TRBJ1-1; 9 bases are a match to TRBD1. V gave up 8 bases and J gave up 10 bases; unmatched junction bases: 11. CDR3 length: 13 amino acids. Germline CDR1 WNHNN, CDR2 SYGVQD (reference sequence). The CDR3 nucleotides are TGCGCCAGCTCCCCGGGACAGGGTACTCGAGCTTTCTTT. It translates to CASSPGQGTRAFF.

This chain joins TRBV15 and TRBJ2-2; 8 bases align to TRBD2. V lost 5 bases, J lost 4 bases, and 15 bases stayed unmatched. In germline, CDR1 is LNHNV, CDR2 YYDKDF (reference sequence). The CDR3 is made up of 18 amino acids. The CDR3 bases are TGTGCCACCAGCCCAGTCAGCGGGAGAGGAAGAAGCACCGGGGAGCTGTTTTTT. Residues: CATSPVSGRGRSTGELFF.

The rearrangement links TRBV25-1 to TRBJ1-1, with D unresolved. Germline V gene sequence: CDR1 MGHDK, CDR2 SYGVNS. The CDR3 length is 15 residues. V was cut by 9 bases and J by 10 bases, with 27 bases left in between. In DNA, the CDR3 is TGTGCCAGTACCCATACTTCCTATGCTGGGAATGCAGCTTTCTTT. This codes for CASTHTSYAGNAAFF.

The chain employs TRBV18 and TRBJ2-1; D gene ambiguous. The germline gives CDR1 KGHSH, CDR2 LQKENI. The ends were cut back, 6 bases at V and 5 bases at J, with 8 bases in the middle. This CDR3 is 12 amino acids long. The CDR3 region has the DNA TGTGCCAGCTCCCCTCTACACAATGAGCAGTTCTTC. This encodes CASSPLHNEQFF.

The V and J genes are TRBV28 and TRBJ1-1; TRBD1 matches at 8 bases. This CDR3 has 14 amino acids. The V gene end was trimmed by 2 bases and the J gene end by 9 bases; junction bases not matched to a gene: 8. Germline CDR1 is MDHEN and CDR2 is SYDVKM. CDR3 residues: CASSLSQGAGKAFF. For the CDR3, the DNA is TGTGCCAGCAGTTTAAGTCAGGGGGCCGGAAAAGCTTTCTTT.

The rearrangement links TRBV15 to TRBJ2-3, with a weak D call TRBD2 (6 bases). Germline CDR1 LNHNV, CDR2 YYDKDF (reference sequence). The CDR3 contains 14 residues. V lost 4 bases and J lost 2, with 10 bases in between. The CDR3 region has the DNA TGTGCCACCAGCATTGGGACTCCCACAGATACGCAGTATTTT. Translation: CATSIGTPTDTQYF.